Listed here are 24 T cell receptor beta chains from one sample, sequenced in a study of T cell repertoires in cytomegalovirus infection. No antigen has been assigned to these receptors. TCRdb re-analysed the reads in MiXCR, keeping a single row per CDR3 protein. The data show about 920,000 distinct CDR3 sequences, around 30% seen once. Specimen: cultured CD8+ T cells from PBMCs, collected from culture after CMV antigen stimulation. The source is a human donor in good health (CMV status not recorded). Some clones in this sample may be carry-over from other donors' samples.

A few counts support this clonotype. This chain joins TRBV6-2 or TRBV6-3 and TRBJ2-6; D uncertain. With 5 bases removed from V and 3 bases from J, the gap between germline ends came to 17 bases. Germline V gene lookup returns CDR1 MNHEY and CDR2 SVGEGT. This CDR3 is 17 amino acids long. The CDR3 nucleotides read TGTGCCAGCAGTACGCCTGGGGTTTCTGGTGGGGCCAACGTCCTGACTTTC. Its protein is CASSTPGVSGGANVLTF.

This clonotype came up a few times. The chain employs TRBV2 and TRBJ2-3, with D uncertain. The CDR3 extends over 10 amino acids. Germline V CDR1 and CDR2: SNHLY, FYNNEI. V was shortened by 8 bases and J by 5 bases, with 5 bases between the two germline ends. For the CDR3, the DNA is TGTGCCAGCCTGGGAGATACGCAGTATTTT. Translating it yields CASLGDTQYF. Full variable domain (outside the CDR3, taken from reference TRBV2 and TRBJ2-3): EPEVTQTPSHQVTQMGQEVILRCVPISNHLYFYWYRQILGQKVEFLVSFYNNEISEKSEIFDDQFSVERPDGSNFTLKIRSTKLEDSAMYFCASLGDTQYFGPGTRLTVL.

This sequence joins TRBV3-1 and TRBJ1-5, with 9 bases identical to TRBD1. CDR3 size: 16 residues. Germline V CDR1 and CDR2: LGHDT, YNNKEL (reference sequence). J gave up 1 base and V 3 bases, and 4 bases lay outside the gene matches. Written as DNA, the CDR3 is TGTGCCAGCAGCCAGGACAGGGGCGGCAGCAATCAGCCCCAGCATTTT. It yields the protein CASSQDRGGSNQPQHF.

This clonotype showed up just a few times. This rearrangement joins TRBV15 to TRBJ2-3, with 8 positions matching TRBD1. Germline V CDR1 and CDR2: LNHNV, YYDKDF (reference sequence). The CDR3 is 16 amino acids. The V segment lost 1 base and the J segment 1 base; nucleotides outside the gene matches: 4. CDR3 nucleotide sequence: TGTGCCACCAGCAGAGGACAGGGGAAGGGCACAGATACGCAGTATTTT. Translating it yields CATSRGQGKGTDTQYF.

This clonotype has more than one count but fewer than ten. This chain connects TRBV5-1 to TRBJ2-7; a possible D gene is TRBD1 (6 bases). Germline V gene lookup returns CDR1 SGHRS and CDR2 YFSETQ. This CDR3 is built from 15 residues. Trimming removed 2 bases from V and 1 base from J, with 13 bases in between. Here the CDR3 DNA reads TGCGCCAGCAGCTTCACAGGGCCACTATCCTACGAGCAGTACTTC. Its protein product is CASSFTGPLSYEQYF.

This clonotype was seen only a few times. One end of the junction fails to match germline, which may point to a read error. V usage is TRBV6-6 and J usage is TRBJ2-1; D is perhaps TRBD1 or TRBD2 (6 bases each). This CDR3 is built from 17 residues. The germline gives CDR1 MNHNY, CDR2 SVGAGI (reference sequence). Here the CDR3 DNA reads TGTGCCAGCAGTCACTCTCTAGGGGGGAGCTCCTACAATGAGCAGTTCTTC. This codes for CASSHSLGGSSYNEQFF.

This clonotype has a handful of counts. CDR3 protein: CASRGGTGRKYAEAFF. Here the CDR3 DNA reads TGTGCCAGTAGAGGCGGGACAGGGAGGAAATACGCTGAAGCTTTCTTT. The V gene is TRBV19, the J gene TRBJ1-1, with TRBD1 matching 9 bases. V gave up 6 bases and J gave up 6 bases; unmatched junction bases: 14. The CDR3 contains 16 residues. CDR1 and CDR2 (germline): LNHDA, SQIVND (reference sequence).

The chain joins TRBV24-1 to TRBJ1-1, with TRBD1 matching 7 bases. CDR1 and CDR2 (germline): KGHDR, SFDVKD. The CDR3 totals 17 residues. Trimming removed 6 bases from V and 4 bases from J; junction bases left unmatched: 16. This CDR3 is CATSPSPRQGGATEAFF. CDR3 DNA: TGTGCCACCAGTCCTAGTCCCCGACAGGGAGGAGCCACTGAAGCTTTCTTT.

Many counts were recorded for this clonotype. The chain carries TRBV7-2 and TRBJ2-1; 7 bases fit TRBD1. The CDR3 has 12 residues. V lost 4 bases to trimming and J lost 7 bases; unmatched junction nucleotides: 1. Germline lookup yields CDR1 SGHTA and CDR2 FQGNSA. The CDR3 DNA sequence: TGTGCCAGCAGCTCCAGGGGGAATGAGCAGTTCTTC. This codes for CASSSRGNEQFF.

This clonotype was observed many times. The V and J genes are TRBV7-6 and TRBJ2-1, with 10 bases fitting TRBD1. The CDR3 contains 15 residues. Per germline, CDR1 SGHVS and CDR2 FNYEAQ. With 4 bases clipped from V and 8 bases from J, the junction kept 8 bases outside the gene matches. The CDR3 here is CASSWGTGDYDEQFF. The CDR3 DNA reads TGTGCCAGCAGCTGGGGGACAGGGGATTACGATGAGCAGTTCTTC.

V is TRBV19 and J is TRBJ2-1; D may be TRBD2 (6 bases). This CDR3 comprises 16 residues. Trimming removed 1 base at V and 2 bases at J, with 12 bases between. Per the germline V gene, CDR1 is LNHDA and CDR2 is SQIVND (reference sequence). This chain's CDR3 is CASSIGSAGTYNEQFF. CDR3 sequence (DNA): TGTGCCAGTAGTATAGGCTCCGCGGGGACCTACAATGAGCAGTTCTTC.

This chain uses TRBV10-3 with TRBJ2-5; TRBD1 agrees at 10 bases. The germline V gene has CDR1 ENHRY and CDR2 SYGVKD. The J segment lost 5 bases and the V segment lost 7 bases, leaving 10 bases of the junction unmatched. The CDR3 runs to 15 residues. The CDR3 bases are TGTGCCATCAATTCCGGGACAGGGGTTGGGGAGACCCAGTACTTC. It codes for CAINSGTGVGETQYF.

This clonotype occurred a few times. V usage is TRBV6-6 and J usage is TRBJ1-6; D possibly corresponds to TRBD1 (6 bases). The CDR3 contains 15 residues. Germline values: CDR1 MNHNY, CDR2 SVGAGI (reference sequence). V lost 0 bases, J lost 9 bases, and 12 bases lay in between. The CDR3: CASSYSHRDPSPLHF. The CDR3 nucleotides are TGTGCCAGCAGTTACTCGCACAGGGATCCTTCACCCCTCCACTTT.

This clonotype was seen more than once but under ten times. The rearrangement links TRBV7-6 to TRBJ2-5; a possible D gene is TRBD2 (6 bases). V was clipped by 5 bases and J by 4 bases, with 14 bases between them. The germline gives CDR1 SGHVS, CDR2 FNYEAQ. The CDR3 sequence is 14 residues long. The DNA of the CDR3 is TGTGCCAGCAGCATCGGGACTGGGCGAGAGACCCAGTACTTC. Protein product: CASSIGTGRETQYF.

This sequence joins TRBV7-2 and TRBJ2-7; 12 bases line up with TRBD1. Germline values: CDR1 SGHTA, CDR2 FQGNSA. Losses at the gene ends were 5 bases for V and 7 bases for J; bases not matched to a gene: 9. The CDR3 loop spans 15 amino acids. This CDR3 reads CASSREGQGAWEQYV. The CDR3 nucleotides are TGTGCCAGCAGCCGAGAGGGACAGGGGGCGTGGGAGCAGTACGTC.

This clonotype turned up a few times. As DNA, the CDR3 is TGTGCCAGCAGCCTCAGGGTGTCCACCTTC. It specifies CASSLRVSTF. The V and J genes are TRBV7-6 and TRBJ1-2, with D tentatively TRBD1 (5 bases). The V and J ends lost 5 bases and 13 bases respectively, with 11 bases between them. Germline lookup yields CDR1 SGHVS and CDR2 FNYEAQ. The CDR3 is 10 residues long.

This clonotype was recorded a few times. The chain couples TRBV5-1 to TRBJ2-6; D not certain. The CDR3 sequence is 16 residues long. The V gene lost 0 bases and the J gene lost 2 bases, with 9 bases spanning the gap. Germline assignment: CDR1 SGHRS and CDR2 YFSETQ. The CDR3 loop is CASSLGFAAGANVLTF. The CDR3 DNA follows: TGCGCCAGCAGCTTGGGATTTGCGGCTGGGGCCAACGTCCTGACTTTC.

This clonotype has ten or more counts. The V gene is TRBV27, the J gene TRBJ1-5; D possibly corresponds to TRBD1 (5 bases). The V end lost 7 bases, the J end lost 4 bases, and 14 bases lay between the germline ends. Germline V gene lookup returns CDR1 MNHEY and CDR2 SMNVEV (reference sequence). The CDR3 contains 14 residues. The CDR3 loop is CASNPGSGNQPQHF. Here the CDR3 DNA reads TGTGCCAGCAACCCAGGGTCGGGGAATCAGCCCCAGCATTTT.

The chain joins TRBV4-1 to TRBJ1-2; possible D gene TRBD1, 6 bases. Germline V gene data show CDR1 as MGHRA and CDR2 as YSYEKL. The germline V and J ends were trimmed by 0 bases and 4 bases, with 12 bases remaining between them. The CDR3 is 15 amino acids. Here the CDR3 reads CASSQEEWGAYGYTF. CDR3 DNA: TGCGCCAGCAGCCAAGAGGAATGGGGGGCCTATGGCTACACCTTC.

In its sample, this clonotype was seen a few times. The chain employs TRBV7-9 and TRBJ1-1; D is unresolved. Trimming removed 0 bases at V and 4 bases at J, with 9 bases between. The CDR3 consists of 14 residues. Germline CDR1 SEHNR, CDR2 FQNEAQ (reference sequence). The chain's CDR3 is CASSLAREGTEAFF. The CDR3 region has the DNA TGTGCCAGCAGCTTAGCGCGGGAGGGCACTGAAGCTTTCTTT. Variable domain in full (rest from reference TRBV7-9 and TRBJ1-1): DTGVSQNPRHKITKRGQNVTFRCDPISEHNRLYWYRQTLGQGPEFLTYFQNEAQLEKSRLLSDRFSAERPKGSFSTLEIQRTEQGDSAMYLCASSLAREGTEAFFGQGTRLTVV.

This chain uses TRBV24-1 with TRBJ2-3, with 10 bases aligning to TRBD2. In germline, CDR1 is KGHDR, CDR2 SFDVKD. The V and J ends lost 5 bases and 4 bases, in that order; junction bases with no gene match: 8. The CDR3 covers 16 residues. CDR3 nucleotides: TGTGCCACCAGTGCTATAGCGGGGGGCGGCGCAGATACGCAGTATTTT. As protein: CATSAIAGGGADTQYF.

This clonotype was detected only a few times. The chain is built from TRBV27 and TRBJ1-5, with TRBD1 as a possible D gene (5 bases). Trimming removed 0 bases from V and 5 bases from J, with 11 bases in between. The germline V gene encodes CDR1 MNHEY and CDR2 SMNVEV (reference sequence). CDR3 length: 15 amino acids. This CDR3 reads CASSLSVQGDQPQHF. As DNA, the CDR3 is TGTGCCAGCAGTTTATCGGTGCAGGGCGATCAGCCCCAGCATTTT.

In this sample, this clonotype turned up a few times. The chain carries TRBV12-3 or TRBV12-4 and TRBJ1-2; the D gene is possibly TRBD1 (5 bases). Trimming took off 8 bases at V and 6 bases at J, with 16 bases between the two ends. CDR3 size: 13 residues. In DNA, the CDR3 is TGTGCCAGCTCCAAATCTGGGGGGAATGGCTACACCTTC. This gives the protein CASSKSGGNGYTF.

Worth noting for this clonotype: This is likely a read error, given that the CDR3 carries no conserved phenylalanine or tryptophan at its end. CDR3 protein: CSVDKGPYGYTI. CDR3 bases: TGCAGCGTTGATAAGGGCCCATATGGCTACACCATC. The rearrangement links TRBV29-1 to TRBJ1-2; D unclear. The V gene lost 3 bases and the J gene lost 5 bases, with 10 bases spanning the gap. The CDR3 consists of 12 residues. Germline CDR1 SQVTM, CDR2 ANQGSEA.